This section outlines one T cell receptor beta chain sequence together with its context. Germline-derived CDR1 and CDR2 are DFQATT and SNEGSKA (reference sequence). The CDR3 totals 11 residues. V was shortened by 6 bases and J by 9 bases, with 12 bases between the two germline ends. The data derive from a study of shared T cell receptors in the human thymus. Sequencing was performed with immunoSEQ multiplex PCR; in TCRdb, only in-frame clones are kept and a portion is missing. The data show 650,000 to 950,000 clones, 70% to 90% seen once. The data were also submitted as part of a second study, on human thymus T cells.

Sample: thymocytes. V gene TRBV20-1 combines with J gene TRBJ1-5; D possibly corresponds to TRBD1 (5 bases). This clonotype was obtained from a girl under three years old with a congenital heart defect. CDR3 nucleotide sequence: TGCAGTGCCGGCAGGGTGGGGCCCCAGCATTTT. Translated, it gives CSAGRVGPQHF.